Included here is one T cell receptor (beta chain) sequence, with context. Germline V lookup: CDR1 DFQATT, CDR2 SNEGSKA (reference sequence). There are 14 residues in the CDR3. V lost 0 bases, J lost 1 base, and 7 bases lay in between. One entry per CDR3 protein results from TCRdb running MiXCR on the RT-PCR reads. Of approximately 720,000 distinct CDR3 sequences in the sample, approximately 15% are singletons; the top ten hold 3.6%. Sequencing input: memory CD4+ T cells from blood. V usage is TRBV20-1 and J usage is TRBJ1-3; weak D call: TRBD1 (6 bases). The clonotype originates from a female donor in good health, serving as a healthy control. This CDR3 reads CSARDTGSGNTIYF. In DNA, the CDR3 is TGCAGTGCTAGAGACACAGGGTCTGGAAACACCATATATTTT.